This TCR beta chain was sequenced in a study of radiotherapy plus CTLA-4 blockade in lung cancer. In the study overall: Objective responses occurred in 18% of patients; over 25% had disease control.

Participants had chemo-refractory metastatic non-small-cell lung cancer and were treated with focal radiation plus ipilimumab CTLA-4 blockade. For this clone: Its antigen is as yet unknown.

The ends were cut back, 1 base at V and 0 bases at J, with 13 bases in the middle. From germline, CDR1 is SGHAT and CDR2 FQNNGV. CDR3 length: 18 amino acids. Notes on the study in general: Tumor-origin TCR clones grew in blood after radiotherapy plus ipilimumab.

Method: immunoSEQ multiplex PCR; TCRdb's copy keeps in-frame clones and lacks some. There are about 38,000 clones in the sample; about 68% occur only once, and about 8.1% lies in the top ten. Sequenced material: peripheral blood, taken from a patient treated with radiotherapy plus ipilimumab. The source of this sequence is a human donor with non-small cell lung cancer who had stable disease on radiotherapy plus ipilimumab. The chain combines TRBV11-2 with TRBJ2-6; D possibly corresponds to TRBD2 (6 bases). The CDR3 DNA follows: TGTGCCAGCAGCTTAGTTAGGGACTTACTCTCTGGGGCCAACGTCCTGACTTTC. This sequence encodes CASSLVRDLLSGANVLTF.